The 7 T cell receptor beta chains below were found in one sample sequenced in a study of shared clonotypes between healthy human individuals (dated by TCRdb to 2018 to 2021). Library method: the immunoSEQ multiplex PCR assay. TCRdb retrieved this table from immuneACCESS and kept in-frame rearrangements only. Not all clones are present; in checked studies, unresolved V genes account for under half, and no reason is known for the remainder. This sample holds about 2 million clones; roughly 94% were observed only once. The ten largest clones capture around 1.1% of the sample. CD8 naive samples consisted of CD45RO-negative cells that were positively selected for CCR7, yielding a CD45RA+CCR7+ population without TemRA cells. Sequencing input: naive CD8+ T cells sorted from blood. What this sample's cell subset or site label stands for: CD45RA+CCR7+. The receptor set was obtained from a man between 18 and 35 years old in good health.

The V call is TRBV9, the J call TRBJ1-1; perhaps TRBD1 as D (6 bases). The germline V gene has CDR1 SGDLS and CDR2 YYNGEE. This CDR3 spans 15 amino acids. V lost 0 bases to trimming and J lost 4 bases, with 13 bases between them. The CDR3 protein is CASSVAKGGSTEAFF. CDR3 bases: TGTGCCAGCAGCGTAGCTAAGGGGGGAAGCACTGAAGCTTTCTTT.

The rearrangement links TRBV28 to TRBJ2-5; TRBD2 matches 10 bases. After removal of 5 bases from V and 3 bases from J, the junction contained 3 bases not matched to a gene. The CDR3 is made up of 14 amino acids. The germline V gene encodes CDR1 MDHEN and CDR2 SYDVKM. As DNA, the CDR3 is TGTGCCAGCAGTGATCTAGCGGGGGAAGAGACCCAGTACTTC. This encodes CASSDLAGEETQYF.

The rearrangement links TRBV19 to TRBJ1-2; TRBD1 aligns across 7 bases. CDR1 and CDR2 (germline): LNHDA, SQIVND (reference sequence). The junction had 6 bases not matched to a gene; V was cut back by 5 bases and J by 6 bases. The CDR3 has 13 amino acids. The CDR3 nucleotides are TGTGCCAGTAGTCCGCCCGGGACAGATGGCTACACCTTC. It translates to CASSPPGTDGYTF.

The rearrangement uses TRBV14 and TRBJ1-4; D uncertain. Trimming stripped 4 bases from V and 4 bases from J, with 7 bases between. Germline CDR1 is SGHDN and CDR2 is FVKESK. The CDR3 contains 13 residues. The CDR3 loop is CASSPSHNEKLFF. CDR3 sequence (DNA): TGTGCCAGCAGCCCGTCTCATAATGAAAAACTGTTTTTT.

The chain joins TRBV19 to TRBJ1-2; unclear D gene. From germline, CDR1 is LNHDA and CDR2 SQIVND (reference sequence). Deletions cut 6 bases from V and 4 bases from J, with 12 bases between. The length of the CDR3 is 13 residues. The CDR3 spells CASSGGPGYGYTF. CDR3 nucleotide sequence: TGTGCCAGTAGCGGAGGACCTGGCTATGGCTACACCTTC.

This clone is a singleton in its sample. The chain combines TRBV29-1 with TRBJ2-5; 7 bases are a match to TRBD1. V gave up 4 bases and J gave up 2 bases; unmatched junction bases: 7. The CDR3 contains 14 residues. Germline CDR1 SQVTM, CDR2 ANQGSEA. The CDR3 region is CSVVTGTSQETQYF. The CDR3 DNA reads TGCAGCGTTGTGACAGGGACCTCTCAAGAGACCCAGTACTTC.

V gene TRBV7-6 combines with J gene TRBJ2-7; no reliable D call. The CDR3 extends over 15 amino acids. Trimming left V 2 bases short and J 5 bases short, with 16 bases between. The germline V gene has CDR1 SGHVS and CDR2 FNYEAQ. CDR3 nucleotide sequence: TGTGCCAGCAGCTTACGGGCGGAGACCTTAGACGAGCAGTACTTC. It specifies CASSLRAETLDEQYF.